Listed here are 18 T cell receptor beta chains from one sample, sequenced in a study of blood T cells in healthy people across ages. The second PCR ran about 6 to 12 cycles with a sample-barcoded 5' primer and J-beta primers. TCRdb recomputed calls from the 5' RACE reads with MiXCR, one row per CDR3 protein. The table has around 1,500,000 distinct CDR3 sequences, under 30% seen once. Sequenced material: blood. The receptors come from a woman aged 30 to 39 in good health.

Only a few counts were recorded for this clonotype. The CDR3 protein is CASNQGAHNEQFF. Written as DNA, the CDR3 is TGTGCCAGCAACCAGGGGGCCCACAATGAGCAGTTCTTC. V and J are TRBV6-2 or TRBV6-3 and TRBJ2-1; the match to TRBD1 covers 8 bases. V trimming: 7 bases; J trimming: 5 bases; junction bases outside the gene matches: 4. Looked up from germline, CDR1 is MNHEY and CDR2 is SVGEGT. The CDR3 is made up of 13 amino acids.

Turning to this clonotype: Possible read error: a much larger clone is one base away. The CDR3 nucleotides are TGCAGTGCTTACCCGACTAGCAGGAGGGGAGAGACCCAGTACTTC. It encodes CSAYPTSRRGETQYF. V is TRBV20-1 and J is TRBJ2-5; TRBD2 agrees at 7 bases. From germline, CDR1 is DFQATT and CDR2 SNEGSKA (reference sequence). The CDR3 consists of 15 residues. With 5 bases clipped from V and 4 bases from J, the junction kept 13 bases outside the gene matches.

As to this clonotype: This may come from a read error, since a much larger clone is one base off. V gene TRBV20-1 combines with J gene TRBJ2-5, with D perhaps matching TRBD2 (5 bases). The CDR3 sequence is 13 residues long. Germline-derived CDR1 and CDR2 are DFQATT and SNEGSKA (reference sequence). V lost 4 bases, J lost 11 bases, and 20 bases lay in between. CDR3 coding DNA: TGCAGTGCTAAAGACCTAGGCGCGGGTGAGCAGTACTTC. Amino acid sequence: CSAKDLGAGEQYF.

In this sample, this clonotype turned up many times. The chain is built from TRBV5-1 and TRBJ2-7; D tentatively reads TRBD1 or TRBD2 (6 bases each). CDR1 is SGHRS, CDR2 YFSETQ, per germline. V lost 0 bases to trimming and J lost 5 bases, with 12 bases between them. The CDR3 extends over 14 amino acids. The CDR3 is CASSLEQGGHEQYF. Here the CDR3 DNA reads TGCGCCAGCAGCTTGGAACAGGGAGGCCACGAGCAGTACTTC.

This rearrangement joins TRBV30 to TRBJ2-1, with D possibly being TRBD1 (5 bases). V lost 0 bases and J 7 bases, leaving 10 bases between the germline ends. Per germline, CDR1 GTSNPN and CDR2 SVGIG (reference sequence). The CDR3 spans 13 residues. The CDR3 region has the DNA TGTGCCTGGAGTGTATGGGGCCAGAATGAGCAGTTCTTC. As protein: CAWSVWGQNEQFF.

This clonotype appeared many times. This sequence joins TRBV15 and TRBJ2-7; TRBD1 might be the D (6 bases). The CDR3 is 15 residues long. Trimming left V 5 bases short and J 0 bases short, with 14 bases between. Looked up from germline, CDR1 is LNHNV and CDR2 is YYDKDF (reference sequence). This CDR3 reads CATSLAGASSYEQYF. CDR3 DNA: TGTGCCACCAGCCTGGCAGGGGCCAGCTCCTACGAGCAGTACTTC.

The V and J genes are TRBV15 and TRBJ2-4, with 10 nucleotides matching TRBD2. TRBJ2-7 explains the end of the DNA better; the J call may be wrong. This CDR3 spans 16 amino acids. Germline V gene data show CDR1 as LNHNV and CDR2 as YYDKDF (reference sequence). As DNA, the CDR3 is TGTGCCACCAGCAGAGTGGCTAGCGGGAGCCACTACGAGCAGTACTTC. Translation: CATSRVASGSHYEQYF.

About this clonotype itself: A clone one base away is much larger, so this may be a read error. V is TRBV3-1 and J is TRBJ2-7; 8 positions agree with TRBD2. The J call may be in error: the DNA end matches TRBJ2-1 better. The CDR3 is 15 amino acids. CDR1 is LGHDT and CDR2 is YNNKEL in the germline V gene (reference sequence). CDR3 protein: CASSTRLAPSYEQFF. The CDR3 DNA follows: TGTGCCAGCAGTACAAGACTAGCGCCCTCCTACGAGCAGTTCTTC.

Many counts were recorded for this clonotype. At one of its ends the junction is not consistent with the germline gene, which may arise from a read error. The V gene is TRBV5-1, the J gene TRBJ2-7; no clear D gene. This CDR3 comprises 12 residues. Looked up from germline, CDR1 is SGHRS and CDR2 is YFSETQ. The CDR3 spells CASRGESYEQYF. In DNA, the CDR3 is TGTGCCAGCAGAGGTGAATCCTACGAGCAGTACTTC.

This clonotype came up a few times. This sequence joins TRBV7-9 and TRBJ1-2; possibly TRBD1 for D (6 bases). Looked up from germline, CDR1 is SEHNR and CDR2 is FQNEAQ (reference sequence). Trimming left V 1 base short and J 0 bases short, with 12 bases between. The CDR3 is 16 residues long. CDR3: CASSLEGTQANYGYTF. The CDR3 DNA reads as TGTGCCAGCAGCTTAGAGGGGACACAGGCTAACTATGGCTACACCTTC.

The chain employs TRBV7-2 and TRBJ1-1, with D maybe TRBD1 (5 bases). The CDR3 runs to 13 residues. CDR1 is SGHTA and CDR2 is FQGNSA in the germline V gene. Trimming pared 4 bases from V and 5 bases from J, leaving 11 bases between. The CDR3 reads CASSSSWGTEAFF. DNA for the CDR3: TGTGCCAGCAGCTCCTCATGGGGGACTGAAGCTTTCTTT.

This clonotype was recorded once. This sequence joins TRBV4-1 and TRBJ2-7; 7 bases are a match to TRBD1. V was clipped by 5 bases and J by 3 bases; unmatched bases: 10. There are 15 residues in the CDR3. Per the germline V gene, CDR1 is MGHRA and CDR2 is YSYEKL. The CDR3 loop is CASSLLDRAIYEQYF. The CDR3 DNA sequence: TGCGCCAGCAGCTTACTCGACAGGGCTATCTACGAGCAGTACTTC.

This rearrangement joins TRBV5-1 to TRBJ2-5, with 10 positions matching TRBD2. The CDR3 runs to 16 residues. In germline, CDR1 is SGHRS, CDR2 YFSETQ. The V and J ends lost 4 bases and 11 bases, in that order; junction bases with no gene match: 17. CDR3 loop: CASSVSPSGGNNEQYF. The CDR3 DNA reads as TGCGCCAGCAGCGTCTCCCCTAGCGGGGGCAACAATGAGCAGTACTTC.

The rearrangement links TRBV5-1 to TRBJ2-4; 12 positions match TRBD1. Germline-derived CDR1 and CDR2 are SGHRS and YFSETQ. The CDR3 is made up of 13 amino acids. With 0 bases clipped from V and 14 bases from J, the junction kept 3 bases outside the gene matches. In nucleotides, the CDR3 is TGCGCCAGCAGCTTGGAGGGGACAGGGGGCAAGTACTTC. It yields the protein CASSLEGTGGKYF.

The chain employs TRBV29-1 and TRBJ1-1; TRBD1 is a possible D gene (5 bases). The length of the CDR3 is 13 residues. With 5 bases removed from V and 1 base from J, the gap between germline ends came to 11 bases. Germline assignment: CDR1 SQVTM and CDR2 ANQGSEA. The CDR3: CSVRWGTNTEAFF. As DNA, the CDR3 is TGCAGCGTTCGTTGGGGGACGAACACTGAAGCTTTCTTT.

This chain joins TRBV5-6 and TRBJ1-2, with D unresolved. V was pared by 2 bases and J by 7 bases, with 12 bases between. This CDR3 is 13 amino acids long. CDR1 is SGHDT, CDR2 YYEEEE, per germline. This chain's CDR3 is CASSFDDKVGYTF. The CDR3 DNA sequence: TGTGCCAGCAGCTTCGATGACAAGGTTGGCTACACCTTC.

This clonotype was seen a few times. The genes are TRBV28 and TRBJ2-1, with 10 bases aligning to TRBD2. CDR3 length: 13 residues. J lost 3 bases, V lost 8 bases, and 1 base had no gene match. The V gene's germline CDR1 is MDHEN and CDR2 SYDVKM. This chain's CDR3 is CASLAGGYNEQFF. CDR3 bases: TGTGCCAGCTTAGCGGGAGGCTACAATGAGCAGTTCTTC.

This clonotype was found many times. The gene calls are TRBV28 and TRBJ2-6, with 9 bases lining up with TRBD1. CDR3 length: 17 residues. J was trimmed by 2 bases and V by 9 bases; bases with no gene match: 11. Germline CDR1 reads MDHEN; CDR2 reads SYDVKM. In DNA, the CDR3 is TGTGCCAGTACGGTAGGGACAGGGAGCCCTGGGGCCAACGTCCTGACTTTC. Translated, it gives CASTVGTGSPGANVLTF.